The present T cell receptor beta chain was sequenced within a study of monozygotic twins with inflammatory bowel disease. Study results and limitations: Versus healthy twins, IBD patients showed fewer clonotypes shared with others, especially with disease activity. Patients received differing immunosuppressive treatments, which may have added variability to their repertoires.

The V gene's germline CDR1 is DFQATT and CDR2 SNEGSKA (reference sequence). The CDR3 extends over 14 amino acids. Each of TCRalpha and TCRbeta cDNA went through two nested PCRs, lasting approximately 16 and 10 cycles. No DNA is given; TCRdb re-called the 5' RACE reads and lists each CDR3 protein once. The sample features around 370,000 distinct CDR3 sequences, with about 2.5% in its top ten. A note on this clonotype: Its antigen remains unknown.

The sequence was collected from a human donor with ulcerative colitis or Crohn's disease, or a healthy co-twin of an affected twin (not recorded which). This rearrangement joins TRBV20-1 to TRBJ2-5; the TCRdb D gene call, TRBD1, has no DNA to confirm it. The sequencing sample was made of blood. This CDR3 reads CSARGGTYLETQYF.